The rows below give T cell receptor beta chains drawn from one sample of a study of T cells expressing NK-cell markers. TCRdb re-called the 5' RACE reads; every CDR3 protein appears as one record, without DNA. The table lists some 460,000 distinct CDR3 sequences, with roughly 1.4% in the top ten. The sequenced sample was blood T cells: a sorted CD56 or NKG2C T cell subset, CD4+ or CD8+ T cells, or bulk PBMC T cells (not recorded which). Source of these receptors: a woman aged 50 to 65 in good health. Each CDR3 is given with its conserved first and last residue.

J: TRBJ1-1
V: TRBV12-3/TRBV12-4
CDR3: CASSLPLLTDTEAFF

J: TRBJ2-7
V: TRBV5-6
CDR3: CASSSTPGLAYF

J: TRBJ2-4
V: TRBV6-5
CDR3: CASSSSSLAKNIQYF

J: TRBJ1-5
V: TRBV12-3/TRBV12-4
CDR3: CASSPSRGYQPQHF

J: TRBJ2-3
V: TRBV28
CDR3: CASSPPGQGILLDTQYF

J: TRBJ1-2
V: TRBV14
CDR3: CASSQPTGTDVFYGYTF

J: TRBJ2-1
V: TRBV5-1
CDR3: CASSPSGRGTYNEQFF

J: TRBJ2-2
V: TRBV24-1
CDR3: CATSDSHRGNTGELFF

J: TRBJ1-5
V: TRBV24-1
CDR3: CATCKANNQPQHF

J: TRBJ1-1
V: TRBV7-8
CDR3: CASNRDRVGSTEAFF

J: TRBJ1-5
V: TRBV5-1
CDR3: CASSFGLGGDQPQHF

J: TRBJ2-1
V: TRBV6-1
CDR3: CASIWASGLAANEQFF

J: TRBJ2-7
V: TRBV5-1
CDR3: CASSLVTGTSGALEYF

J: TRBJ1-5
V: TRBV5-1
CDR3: CASSLNKGEGQPQHF

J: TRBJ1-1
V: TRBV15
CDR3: CATSRDVGTMNTEAFF

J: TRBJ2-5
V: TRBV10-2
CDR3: CATWVGTRKETQYF

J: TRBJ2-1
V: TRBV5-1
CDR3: CASSLRMTGGPRDEQFF

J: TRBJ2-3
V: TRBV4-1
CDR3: CASSQGGASGRMRDTQYF

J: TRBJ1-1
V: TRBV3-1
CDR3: CASSQVLNTEAFF

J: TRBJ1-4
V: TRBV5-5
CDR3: CASSGDRVEEKLFF

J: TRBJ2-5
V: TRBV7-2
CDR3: CASSPLTGALQYF

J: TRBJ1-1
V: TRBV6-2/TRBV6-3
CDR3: CASSRRDDTEAFF

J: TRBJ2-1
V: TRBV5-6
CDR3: CASSRPGSPGNEQFF

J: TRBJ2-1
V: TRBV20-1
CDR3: CSAMDGGEQFF

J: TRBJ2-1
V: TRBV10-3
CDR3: CAISVEAEYNEQFF

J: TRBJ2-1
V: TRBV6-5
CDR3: CASRRYNEQFF

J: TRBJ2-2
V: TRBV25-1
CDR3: CASSESRGWTGELFF

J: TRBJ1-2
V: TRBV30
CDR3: CAWSATNYGYTF

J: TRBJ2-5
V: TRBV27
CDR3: CASSPGRRDRSQETQYF

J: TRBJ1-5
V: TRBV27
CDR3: CASSSNPSGQYNQPQHF

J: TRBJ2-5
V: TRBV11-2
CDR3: CASKRSTLAQETQYF